The T cell receptor (beta chain) under discussion was sequenced for a study of spatial heterogeneity in lung cancer. This clonotype occurred many times. Time point: sample taken at primary tumor resection. The input material, whole RNA from tumor, nontumor lung or frozen PBMC, was sequenced unsorted. Each CDR3 protein gets one entry after TCRdb re-called the 5' RACE reads with MiXCR. The table lists some 53,000 distinct CDR3 sequences, under 7.5% of them singletons. The germline V and J ends were trimmed by 6 bases and 4 bases, with 12 bases remaining between them. Germline V gene sequence: CDR1 SGHRS, CDR2 YFSETQ. The CDR3 spans 13 residues.

This specimen was PBMCs, taken at surgery. This clonotype originated in a female donor with early-stage non-small cell lung cancer. V gene TRBV5-1 combines with J gene TRBJ2-3; D is possibly TRBD2 (5 bases). The CDR3 region is CASMRTGSDTQYF. The CDR3 nucleotides are TGCGCCAGCATGAGGACTGGCTCAGATACGCAGTATTTT.